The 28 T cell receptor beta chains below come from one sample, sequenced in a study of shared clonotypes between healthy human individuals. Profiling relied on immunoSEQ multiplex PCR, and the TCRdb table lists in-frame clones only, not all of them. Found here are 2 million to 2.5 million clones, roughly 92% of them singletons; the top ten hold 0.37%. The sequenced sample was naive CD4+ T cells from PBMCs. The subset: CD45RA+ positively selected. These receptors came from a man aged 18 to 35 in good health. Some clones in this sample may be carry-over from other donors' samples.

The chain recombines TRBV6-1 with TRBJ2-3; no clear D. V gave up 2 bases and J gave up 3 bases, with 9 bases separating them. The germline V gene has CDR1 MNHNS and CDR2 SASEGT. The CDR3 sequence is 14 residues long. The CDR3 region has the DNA TGTGCCAGCAGTGAATTGGGTAGAACAGATACGCAGTATTTT. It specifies CASSELGRTDTQYF.

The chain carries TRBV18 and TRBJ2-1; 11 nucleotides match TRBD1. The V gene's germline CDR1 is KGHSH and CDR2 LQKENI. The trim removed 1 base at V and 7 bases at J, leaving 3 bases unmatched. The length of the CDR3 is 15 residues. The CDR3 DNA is TGTGCCAGCTCACCACAGGGACAGGGGGTGAATGAGCAGTTCTTC. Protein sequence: CASSPQGQGVNEQFF.

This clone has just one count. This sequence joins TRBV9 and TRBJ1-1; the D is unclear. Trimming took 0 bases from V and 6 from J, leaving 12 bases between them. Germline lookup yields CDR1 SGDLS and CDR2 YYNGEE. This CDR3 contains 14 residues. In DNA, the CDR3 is TGTGCCAGCAGCGTAGCCGCAGTGAAGGCTGAAGCTTTCTTT. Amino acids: CASSVAAVKAEAFF.

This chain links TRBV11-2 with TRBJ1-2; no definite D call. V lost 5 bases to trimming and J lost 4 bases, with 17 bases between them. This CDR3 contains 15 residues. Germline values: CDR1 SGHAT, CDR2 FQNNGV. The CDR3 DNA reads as TGTGCCAGCAGCCCCTCCACCGACGGACCCTATGGCTACACCTTC. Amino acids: CASSPSTDGPYGYTF.

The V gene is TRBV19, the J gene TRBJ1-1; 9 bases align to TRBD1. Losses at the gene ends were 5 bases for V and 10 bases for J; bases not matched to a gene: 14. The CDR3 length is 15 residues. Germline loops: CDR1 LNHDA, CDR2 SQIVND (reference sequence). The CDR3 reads CASSVPGQGIPRAFF. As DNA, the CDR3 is TGTGCCAGTAGTGTGCCTGGACAGGGGATCCCTAGAGCTTTCTTT.

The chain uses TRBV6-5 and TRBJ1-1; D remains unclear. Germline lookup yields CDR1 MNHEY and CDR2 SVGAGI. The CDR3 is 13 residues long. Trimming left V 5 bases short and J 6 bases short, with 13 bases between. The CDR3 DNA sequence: TGTGCCAGCAGTCGAATGAGGTTCGCTGAAGCTTTCTTT. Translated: CASSRMRFAEAFF.

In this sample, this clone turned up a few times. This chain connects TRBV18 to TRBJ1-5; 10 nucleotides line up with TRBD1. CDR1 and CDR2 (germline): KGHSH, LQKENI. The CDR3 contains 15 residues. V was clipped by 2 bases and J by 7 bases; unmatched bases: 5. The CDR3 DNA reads TGTGCCAGCTCACCAAGCGGGACAGGGGAACAGCCCCAGCATTTT. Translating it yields CASSPSGTGEQPQHF.

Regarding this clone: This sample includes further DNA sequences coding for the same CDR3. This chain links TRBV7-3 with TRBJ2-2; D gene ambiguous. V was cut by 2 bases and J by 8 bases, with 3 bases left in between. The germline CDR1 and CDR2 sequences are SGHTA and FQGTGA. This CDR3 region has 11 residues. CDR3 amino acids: CASSLAGELFF. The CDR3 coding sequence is TGTGCCAGCAGCTTAGCGGGGGAGCTGTTTTTT.

CDR3 residues: CASSPGTSSYEQYF. CDR3 DNA: TGTGCCAGCAGTCCCGGGACTAGCAGCTACGAGCAGTACTTC. V usage is TRBV6-6 and J usage is TRBJ2-7; 9 positions match TRBD2. CDR1 and CDR2 from the germline V gene are MNHNY and SVGAGI (reference sequence). This CDR3 has 14 residues. Trimming at V came to 5 bases and at J to 3 bases, leaving 5 bases not matched to a gene.

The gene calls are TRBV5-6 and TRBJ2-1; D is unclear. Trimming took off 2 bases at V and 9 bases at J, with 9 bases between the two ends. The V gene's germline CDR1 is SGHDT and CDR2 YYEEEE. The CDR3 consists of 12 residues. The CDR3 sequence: CASSFQRGEQFF. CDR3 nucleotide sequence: TGTGCCAGCAGCTTCCAACGCGGTGAGCAGTTCTTC.

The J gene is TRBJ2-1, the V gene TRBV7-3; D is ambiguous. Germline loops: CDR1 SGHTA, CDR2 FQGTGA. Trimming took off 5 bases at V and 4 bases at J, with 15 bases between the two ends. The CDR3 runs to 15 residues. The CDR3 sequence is CASSPHQASYNEQFF. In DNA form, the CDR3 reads TGTGCCAGCAGCCCCCATCAGGCCTCATACAATGAGCAGTTCTTC.

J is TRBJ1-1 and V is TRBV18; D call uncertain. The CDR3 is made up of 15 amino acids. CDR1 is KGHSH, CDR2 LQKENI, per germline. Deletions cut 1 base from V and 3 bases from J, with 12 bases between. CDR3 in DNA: TGTGCCAGCTCACCACAGGGCATGTCGGACACTGAAGCTTTCTTT. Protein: CASSPQGMSDTEAFF.

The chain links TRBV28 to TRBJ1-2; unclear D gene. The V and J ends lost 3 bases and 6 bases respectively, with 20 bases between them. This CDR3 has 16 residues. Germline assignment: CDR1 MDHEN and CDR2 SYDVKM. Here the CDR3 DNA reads TGTGCCAGCAGTTTTCCCCAGGAGCCGGCCGCTGATGGCTACACCTTC. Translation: CASSFPQEPAADGYTF.

This CDR3 is CAIQEGPTNEKLFF. DNA for the CDR3: TGTGCCATCCAGGAGGGCCCAACTAATGAAAAACTGTTTTTT. J is TRBJ1-4 and V is TRBV6-6, with D hard to call. Germline V gene sequence: CDR1 MNHNY, CDR2 SVGAGI (reference sequence). This CDR3 contains 14 residues. Deletions cut 10 bases from V and 0 bases from J, with 12 bases between.

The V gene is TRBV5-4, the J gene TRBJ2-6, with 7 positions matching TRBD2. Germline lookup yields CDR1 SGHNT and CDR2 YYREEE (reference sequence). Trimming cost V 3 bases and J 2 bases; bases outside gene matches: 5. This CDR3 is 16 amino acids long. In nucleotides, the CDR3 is TGTGCCAGCAGCTCCGCCGGGGGGACTGGGGCCAACGTCCTGACTTTC. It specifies CASSSAGGTGANVLTF.

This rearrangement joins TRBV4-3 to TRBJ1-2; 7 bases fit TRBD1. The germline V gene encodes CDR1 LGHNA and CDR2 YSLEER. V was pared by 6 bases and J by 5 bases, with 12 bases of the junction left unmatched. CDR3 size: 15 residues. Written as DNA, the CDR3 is TGCGCCAGCAGGACTCTGGGGGACAGACTTTATGGCTACACCTTC. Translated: CASRTLGDRLYGYTF.

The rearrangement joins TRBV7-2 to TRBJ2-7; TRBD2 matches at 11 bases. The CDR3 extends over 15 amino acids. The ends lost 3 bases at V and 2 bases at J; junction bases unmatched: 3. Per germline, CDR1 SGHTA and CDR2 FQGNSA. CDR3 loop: CASSFRLAGPYEQYF. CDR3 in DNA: TGTGCCAGCAGCTTCAGACTAGCGGGACCCTACGAGCAGTACTTC.

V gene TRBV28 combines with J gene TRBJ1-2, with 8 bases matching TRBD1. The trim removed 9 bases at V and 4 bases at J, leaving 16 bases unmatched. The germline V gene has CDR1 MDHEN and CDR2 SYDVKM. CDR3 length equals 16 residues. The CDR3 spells CASLPSRTGFIYGYTF. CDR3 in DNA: TGTGCCAGTCTCCCGTCACGGACAGGGTTCATCTATGGCTACACCTTC.

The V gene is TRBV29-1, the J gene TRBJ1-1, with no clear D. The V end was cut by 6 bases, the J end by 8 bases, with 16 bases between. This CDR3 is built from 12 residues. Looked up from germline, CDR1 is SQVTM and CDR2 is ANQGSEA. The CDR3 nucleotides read TGCAGCGTCCGAAATACGGACGACGAAGCTTTCTTT. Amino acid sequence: CSVRNTDDEAFF.

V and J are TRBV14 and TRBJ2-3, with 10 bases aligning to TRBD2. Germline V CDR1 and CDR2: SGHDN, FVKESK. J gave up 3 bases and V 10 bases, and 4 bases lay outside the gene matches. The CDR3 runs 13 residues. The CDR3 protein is CAKPGLATDTQYF. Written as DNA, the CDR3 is TGTGCCAAGCCGGGACTAGCGACAGATACGCAGTATTTT.

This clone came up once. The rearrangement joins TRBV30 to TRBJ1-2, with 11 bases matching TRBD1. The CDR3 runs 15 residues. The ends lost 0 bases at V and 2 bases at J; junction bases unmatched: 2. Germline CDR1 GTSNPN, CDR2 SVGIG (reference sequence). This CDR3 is CAWSVRDRGNYGYTF. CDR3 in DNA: TGTGCCTGGAGTGTACGGGACAGGGGGAACTATGGCTACACCTTC.

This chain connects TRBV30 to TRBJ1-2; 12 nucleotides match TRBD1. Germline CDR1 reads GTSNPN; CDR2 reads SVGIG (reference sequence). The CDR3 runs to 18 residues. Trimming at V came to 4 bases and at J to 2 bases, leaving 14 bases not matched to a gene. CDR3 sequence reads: CAWIAWDRGRGGNYGYTF. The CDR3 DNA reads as TGTGCCTGGATCGCCTGGGACAGGGGGCGAGGGGGGAACTATGGCTACACCTTC.

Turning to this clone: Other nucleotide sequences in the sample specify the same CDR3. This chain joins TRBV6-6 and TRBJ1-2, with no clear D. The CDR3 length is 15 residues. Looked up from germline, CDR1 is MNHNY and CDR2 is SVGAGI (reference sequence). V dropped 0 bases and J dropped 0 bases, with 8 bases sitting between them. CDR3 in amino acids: CASSYSGSANYGYTF. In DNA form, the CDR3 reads TGTGCCAGCAGTTACTCGGGATCAGCTAACTATGGCTACACCTTC.

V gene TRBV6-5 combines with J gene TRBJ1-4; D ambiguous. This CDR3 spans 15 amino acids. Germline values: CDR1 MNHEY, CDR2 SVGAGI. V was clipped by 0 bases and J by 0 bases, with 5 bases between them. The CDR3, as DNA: TGTGCCAGCAGTTACTCCTTAACAACTAATGAAAAACTGTTTTTT. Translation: CASSYSLTTNEKLFF.

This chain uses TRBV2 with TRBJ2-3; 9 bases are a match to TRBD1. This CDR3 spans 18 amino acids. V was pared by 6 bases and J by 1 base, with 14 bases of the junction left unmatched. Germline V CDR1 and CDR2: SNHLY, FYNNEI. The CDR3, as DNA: TGTGCCAGCAGCGTTACGACAGGGGGTTTCCACGGCACAGATACGCAGTATTTT. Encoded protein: CASSVTTGGFHGTDTQYF.

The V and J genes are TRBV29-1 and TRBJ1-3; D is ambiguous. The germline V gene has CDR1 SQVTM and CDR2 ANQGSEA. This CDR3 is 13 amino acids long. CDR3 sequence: CSARWDSGNTIYF. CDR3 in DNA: TGCAGTGCCCGATGGGACTCTGGAAACACCATATATTTT.

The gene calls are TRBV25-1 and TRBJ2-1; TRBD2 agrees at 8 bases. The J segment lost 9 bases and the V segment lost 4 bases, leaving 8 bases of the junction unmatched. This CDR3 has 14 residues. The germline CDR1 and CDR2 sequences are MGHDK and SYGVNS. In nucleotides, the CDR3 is TGTGCCAGCAGTGTGACCAGCGGGAGCGGTGAGCAGTTCTTC. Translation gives CASSVTSGSGEQFF.

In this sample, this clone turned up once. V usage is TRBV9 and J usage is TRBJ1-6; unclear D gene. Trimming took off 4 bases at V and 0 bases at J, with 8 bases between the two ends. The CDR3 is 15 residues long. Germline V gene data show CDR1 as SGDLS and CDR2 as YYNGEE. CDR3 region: CASSPTSSYNSPLHF. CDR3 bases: TGTGCCAGCAGCCCCACTAGCTCCTATAATTCACCCCTCCACTTT.